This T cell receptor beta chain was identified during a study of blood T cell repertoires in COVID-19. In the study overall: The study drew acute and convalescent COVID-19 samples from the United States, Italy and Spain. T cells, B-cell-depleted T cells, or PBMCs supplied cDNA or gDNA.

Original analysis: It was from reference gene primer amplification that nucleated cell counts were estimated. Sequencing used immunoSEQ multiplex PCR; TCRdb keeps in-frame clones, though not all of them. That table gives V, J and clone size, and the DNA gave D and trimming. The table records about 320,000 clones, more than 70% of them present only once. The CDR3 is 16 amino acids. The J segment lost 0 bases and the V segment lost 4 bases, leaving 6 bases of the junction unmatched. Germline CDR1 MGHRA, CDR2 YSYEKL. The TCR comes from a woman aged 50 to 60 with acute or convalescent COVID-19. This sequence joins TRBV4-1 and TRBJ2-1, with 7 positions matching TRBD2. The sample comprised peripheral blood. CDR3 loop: CASSPGTTNSYNEQFF. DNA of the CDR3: TGCGCCAGCAGCCCGGGGACTACAAACTCCTACAATGAGCAGTTCTTC.